This TCR beta chain was captured by sequencing in a study of blood T cell repertoires in COVID-19. Whole-study context: The samples span acute and convalescent COVID-19 from the United States, Italy and Spain. The cDNA or gDNA used as material had been derived from T cells, B-cell-depleted T cells, or PBMCs.

TCRdb keeps only in-frame clones here, not all; method: immunoSEQ multiplex PCR. The data show about 230,000 clones, roughly 81% seen once. CDR3 length: 15 amino acids. The V and J ends lost 0 bases and 3 bases, in that order; junction bases with no gene match: 4. The germline CDR1 and CDR2 sequences are LGHDT and YNNKEL (reference sequence). This clone was seen ten or more times. This receptor was identified in a man aged 35 to 55 with acute or convalescent COVID-19. Sequences were obtained from peripheral blood. The chain carries TRBV3-1 (or the pseudogene TRBV3-2) and TRBJ2-7, with 8 bases aligning to TRBD2. The CDR3 sequence: CASSQDDSGDYEQYF. In DNA, the CDR3 is TGTGCCAGCAGCCAAGACGATAGCGGGGACTACGAGCAGTACTTC.